Below, 10 T cell receptor beta chains from the same sample are listed, as sequenced in a study of CD8+ T cells in alopecia areata. Extracted RNA was reverse transcribed into cDNA, the sequencing template. Method: immunoSEQ multiplex PCR; TCRdb's copy keeps in-frame clones and lacks some. The profile shows more than 200,000 clones, roughly 40% of them singletons. The treatment is: oral pan-JAK inhibitor, 5-10 mg twice daily. This specimen consisted of CD4+ T cells sorted from blood, obtained at roughly week 36, from a patient treated with tofacitinib. These receptors were obtained from a human donor with alopecia areata.

With regard to this clone: At the DNA level, this CDR3 is encoded by other sequences in the same sample as well. J is TRBJ2-5 and V is TRBV9; D uncertain. This CDR3 comprises 13 residues. The ends were cut back, 0 bases at V and 7 bases at J, with 10 bases in the middle. Germline CDR1 reads SGDLS; CDR2 reads YYNGEE. The CDR3 bases are TGTGCCAGCAGCGTAGGAGGAGATGGGACCCAGTACTTC. Amino acid sequence: CASSVGGDGTQYF.

In this sample, this clone turned up a few times. The chain combines TRBV6-6 with TRBJ2-5; a weak D match, TRBD1 (5 bases). V lost 6 bases and J lost 1, with 15 bases in between. The CDR3 is 15 residues long. Per the germline V gene, CDR1 is MNHNY and CDR2 is SVGAGI (reference sequence). This chain's CDR3 is CASRLGPLGQETQYF. Here the CDR3 DNA reads TGTGCCAGCAGGCTGGGGCCCCTTGGCCAAGAGACCCAGTACTTC.

The rearrangement uses TRBV27 and TRBJ1-2; the match to TRBD1 covers 7 bases. Germline CDR1 reads MNHEY; CDR2 reads SMNVEV (reference sequence). Trimming took 2 bases from V and 5 from J; bases not matched to a gene: 8. This CDR3 region has 15 residues. CDR3 bases: TGTGCCAGCAGTTTAACCCGGACAGGTCGTTATGGCTACACCTTC. As protein: CASSLTRTGRYGYTF.

The genes are TRBV7-9 and TRBJ2-7; 7 positions agree with TRBD1. The germline V gene has CDR1 SEHNR and CDR2 FQNEAQ (reference sequence). V lost 6 bases to trimming and J lost 0 bases; unmatched junction nucleotides: 11. The CDR3 runs to 16 residues. The CDR3 is CASSSTGTASSYEQYF. The DNA for the CDR3 is TGTGCCAGCAGTTCAACTGGGACAGCAAGCTCCTACGAGCAGTACTTC.

The chain recombines TRBV30 with TRBJ2-2; D uncertain. The CDR3 length is 15 residues. In germline, CDR1 is GTSNPN, CDR2 SVGIG (reference sequence). V lost 1 base to trimming and J lost 0 bases, with 9 bases between them. The CDR3 bases are TGTGCCTGGAGTGAAGGGTGGGCGAACACCGGGGAGCTGTTTTTT. It specifies CAWSEGWANTGELFF.

The genes are TRBV10-3 and TRBJ2-7, with D possibly matching TRBD1 (5 bases). The CDR3 runs 12 residues. V lost 6 bases, J lost 4 bases, and 10 bases lay in between. Per germline, CDR1 ENHRY and CDR2 SYGVKD. CDR3 loop: CAISAGFYEQYF. CDR3 bases: TGTGCCATCAGCGCAGGGTTTTACGAGCAGTACTTC.

This clone has only one observation. The CDR3 here is CAWSAAGQGYNEQFF. The CDR3 bases are TGTGCCTGGAGTGCAGCGGGACAGGGGTACAATGAGCAGTTCTTC. The chain employs TRBV30 and TRBJ2-1, with 10 bases identical to TRBD1. Per germline, CDR1 GTSNPN and CDR2 SVGIG (reference sequence). CDR3 size: 15 residues. V was clipped by 1 base and J by 4 bases; unmatched bases: 4.

This chain connects TRBV9 to TRBJ2-7; TRBD1 agrees at 8 bases. The germline gives CDR1 SGDLS, CDR2 YYNGEE. V gave up 2 bases and J gave up 2 bases; unmatched junction bases: 6. The CDR3 consists of 15 residues. The CDR3 loop reads CASSVETGVAYEQYF. CDR3 bases: TGTGCCAGCAGCGTTGAGACAGGGGTTGCCTACGAGCAGTACTTC.

This clone came up a few times. V gene TRBV5-1 combines with J gene TRBJ2-7, with TRBD2 matching 11 bases. V was clipped by 4 bases and J by 1 base; unmatched bases: 7. Germline V gene data show CDR1 as SGHRS and CDR2 as YFSETQ. This CDR3 has 16 amino acids. CDR3 amino acids: CASSKRTSGPSYEQYF. CDR3 coding DNA: TGCGCCAGCAGCAAGAGGACTAGCGGGCCTTCCTACGAGCAGTACTTC.

This chain connects TRBV5-6 to TRBJ2-1; 10 nucleotides match TRBD2. In germline, CDR1 is SGHDT, CDR2 YYEEEE. V was clipped by 4 bases and J by 8 bases; unmatched bases: 9. This CDR3 is 15 amino acids long. For the CDR3, the DNA is TGTGCCAGCAGCGAAAGCGGGAGGGCCTTGGATGAGCAGTTCTTC. This gives the protein CASSESGRALDEQFF.